Below, 27 T cell receptor beta chains from the same sample are listed, as sequenced in a study of technical replicates of blood from four donors (dated by TCRdb to 2016 to 2017). Receptor libraries were prepared by the immunoSEQ multiplex PCR assay. TCRdb took over this immuneACCESS table, retaining in-frame rearrangements with V and J assigned. Such tables are incomplete; in checked studies, under half of the missing clones stem from an unresolved V gene, and the remainder is unexplained. The sample has 64,000 or so clones on record, approximately 83% of them singletons. 4.5% to 6% of the sample goes to the ten largest clones. The sequencing sample was made of PBMCs. The receptors stem from a human donor in good health. Some clones in this sample may be carry-over from other donors' samples.

The chain employs TRBV7-6 and TRBJ2-1; 15 bases match TRBD2. The CDR3 loop spans 15 amino acids. With V trimmed by 4 bases and J by 6 bases, 1 base remained unmatched. Per germline, CDR1 SGHVS and CDR2 FNYEAQ. For the CDR3, the DNA is TGTGCCAGCAGCTGGACTAGCGGGGGGGCCAATGAGCAGTTCTTC. This sequence encodes CASSWTSGGANEQFF.

The chain couples TRBV10-3 to TRBJ1-5; a weak D match, TRBD1 (5 bases). V was clipped by 3 bases and J by 4 bases, with 16 bases between them. The CDR3 runs 16 residues. Germline V lookup: CDR1 ENHRY, CDR2 SYGVKD. Written as DNA, the CDR3 is TGTGCCATCAGTGACTGGGGGGAAAAGGGTAATCAGCCCCAGCATTTT. Residues: CAISDWGEKGNQPQHF.

This sequence joins TRBV2 and TRBJ1-2; TRBD1 aligns across 8 bases. Germline-derived CDR1 and CDR2 are SNHLY and FYNNEI. Trimming cost V 6 bases and J 4 bases; bases outside gene matches: 7. The CDR3 extends over 14 amino acids. As DNA, the CDR3 is TGTGCCAGCAGAGCCGGGACAGGAACCTATGGCTACACCTTC. Translation: CASRAGTGTYGYTF.

The rearrangement links TRBV14 to TRBJ1-1, with D perhaps TRBD1 (6 bases). CDR3 size: 15 residues. V was shortened by 0 bases and J by 7 bases, with 15 bases between the two germline ends. Germline CDR1 is SGHDN and CDR2 is FVKESK. CDR3 DNA sequence: TGTGCCAGCAGCCAAGATCTAGTGGGACACAGTGAAGCTTTCTTT. It specifies CASSQDLVGHSEAFF. Full variable domain (remainder filled in from reference TRBV14 and TRBJ1-1): EAGVTQFPSHSVIEKGQTVTLRCDPISGHDNLYWYRRVMGKEIKFLLHFVKESKQDESGMPNNRFLAERTGGTYSTLKVQPAELEDSGVYFCASSQDLVGHSEAFFGQGTRLTVV.

The chain recombines TRBV7-9 with TRBJ1-5; D is perhaps TRBD1 (6 bases). Germline assignment: CDR1 SEHNR and CDR2 FQNEAQ (reference sequence). This CDR3 has 15 amino acids. Trimming removed 5 bases from V and 6 bases from J, with 17 bases in between. CDR3 sequence: CASSPITQGIQPQHF. CDR3 sequence (DNA): TGTGCCAGCAGCCCAATCACGCAGGGGATTCAGCCCCAGCATTTT.

This clone was seen repeatedly, ten times or more. This chain links TRBV7-3 with TRBJ1-1; D uncertain. The CDR3 has 13 amino acids. Between the trimmed V and J ends, which lost 4 bases and 3 bases, there was a span of 9 bases. Per germline, CDR1 SGHTA and CDR2 FQGTGA. CDR3 sequence reads: CASSYDPDTEAFF. For the CDR3, the DNA is TGTGCCAGCAGCTATGATCCGGACACTGAAGCTTTCTTT.

CDR3 amino acids: CASSPLGGETQYF. The CDR3 DNA follows: TGTGCCAGCAGCCCCCTGGGCGGGGAGACCCAGTACTTC. The chain uses TRBV11-2 and TRBJ2-5, with a possible D match to TRBD2 (5 bases). V was clipped by 5 bases and J by 5 bases, with 12 bases between them. CDR1 and CDR2 from the germline V gene are SGHAT and FQNNGV. CDR3 size: 13 residues.

V usage is TRBV9 and J usage is TRBJ2-1; maybe TRBD1 (5 bases). V shed 4 bases and J shed 6 bases, with 17 bases lying between them. This CDR3 is 15 amino acids long. The V gene's germline CDR1 is SGDLS and CDR2 YYNGEE. DNA for the CDR3: TGTGCCAGCAGCCCCCCGGGCAGGGTGTTCAATGAGCAGTTCTTC. It yields the protein CASSPPGRVFNEQFF.

A single count supports this clone. The J gene is TRBJ2-2, the V gene TRBV5-1; 7 positions agree with TRBD1. The V gene end was trimmed by 3 bases and the J gene end by 2 bases; junction bases not matched to a gene: 7. The CDR3 has 16 residues. Germline V gene sequence: CDR1 SGHRS, CDR2 YFSETQ. The CDR3 DNA follows: TGCGCCAGCAGCTCTGACAGGGTACATAACACCGGGGAGCTGTTTTTT. Amino acid sequence: CASSSDRVHNTGELFF.

The genes are TRBV10-3 and TRBJ1-1, with D perhaps TRBD1 (6 bases). The CDR3 extends over 16 amino acids. Germline CDR1 is ENHRY and CDR2 is SYGVKD. Trimming cost V 6 bases and J 4 bases, with 21 bases left between them. In DNA form, the CDR3 reads TGTGCCATCAGAGGACAAATGGAGAGCAGGGGCACTGAAGCTTTCTTT. This translates into CAIRGQMESRGTEAFF.

The chain couples TRBV6-5 to TRBJ2-7; TRBD1 matches at 7 bases. Germline assignment: CDR1 MNHEY and CDR2 SVGAGI. The CDR3 has 15 residues. V shed 0 bases and J 2 bases; nucleotides not matched to a gene: 4. The CDR3 DNA reads as TGTGCCAGCAGTTACTCAGGGGGCGCAGCCTACGAGCAGTACTTC. This codes for CASSYSGGAAYEQYF.

This clone was detected a few times. J is TRBJ1-5 and V is TRBV2; D ambiguous. The ends were cut back, 7 bases at V and 3 bases at J, with 16 bases in the middle. The CDR3 consists of 15 residues. Per the germline V gene, CDR1 is SNHLY and CDR2 is FYNNEI. The CDR3 sequence is CASNLFRGDNQPQHF. The CDR3 DNA reads TGTGCCAGCAACTTGTTTCGGGGAGACAATCAGCCCCAGCATTTT.

This chain links TRBV7-2 with TRBJ2-3, with 9 bases fitting TRBD2. The CDR3 is 19 amino acids. V dropped 1 base and J dropped 1; count of bases not matched to a gene: 12. In germline, CDR1 is SGHTA, CDR2 FQGNSA. The CDR3 coding sequence is TGTGCCAGCAGCTTAGACGGTCTAGCGGGACTCGTCGGCACAGATACGCAGTATTTT. Residues: CASSLDGLAGLVGTDTQYF.

The gene calls are TRBV2 and TRBJ2-5, with TRBD2 matching 9 bases. Germline CDR1 reads SNHLY; CDR2 reads FYNNEI. With 11 bases clipped from V and 5 bases from J, the junction kept 9 bases outside the gene matches. The CDR3 runs 13 residues. In DNA, the CDR3 is TGTGCCTGCCGGCGGGGGGGCCCGGAGACCCAGTACTTC. This translates into CACRRGGPETQYF.

The V call is TRBV6-6, the J call TRBJ1-1; D uncertain. Germline CDR1 and CDR2: MNHNY and SVGAGI (reference sequence). There are 13 residues in the CDR3. Trimming left V 5 bases short and J 3 bases short, with 10 bases between. The CDR3: CASSTIGYTEAFF. The CDR3, as DNA: TGTGCCAGCAGTACAATTGGCTACACTGAAGCTTTCTTT.

This rearrangement joins TRBV6-5 to TRBJ2-7, with 8 bases identical to TRBD2. The CDR3 contains 14 residues. V lost 6 bases to trimming and J lost 2 bases; unmatched junction nucleotides: 6. The germline gives CDR1 MNHEY, CDR2 SVGAGI. CDR3 nucleotide sequence: TGTGCCAGCAGCAGGCCCGGGGGGGCCTACGAGCAGTACTTC. Translation gives CASSRPGGAYEQYF.

This chain connects TRBV19 to TRBJ2-3; D is ambiguous. Trimming left V 1 base short and J 0 bases short, with 2 bases between. The CDR3 has 13 residues. Germline V gene lookup returns CDR1 LNHDA and CDR2 SQIVND (reference sequence). CDR3 in amino acids: CASSIASTDTQYF. The CDR3 coding sequence is TGTGCCAGTAGTATAGCTAGCACAGATACGCAGTATTTT. Based on the CDR3 plus reference TRBV19 and TRBJ2-3, the full variable domain is DGGITQSPKYLFRKEGQNVTLSCEQNLNHDAMYWYRQDPGQGLRLIYYSQIVNDFQKGDIAEGYSVSREKKESFPLTVTSAQKNPTAFYLCASSIASTDTQYFGPGTRLTVL.

The rearrangement joins TRBV20-1 to TRBJ2-7; tentatively, D is TRBD2 (5 bases). With 6 bases removed from V and 2 bases from J, the gap between germline ends came to 8 bases. Germline assignment: CDR1 DFQATT and CDR2 SNEGSKA (reference sequence). This CDR3 comprises 11 residues. CDR3 sequence: CSASGAYEQYF. Written as DNA, the CDR3 is TGCAGTGCCTCCGGGGCCTACGAGCAGTACTTC.

The V call is TRBV11-2, the J call TRBJ2-7, with 9 bases aligning to TRBD1. Germline V gene lookup returns CDR1 SGHAT and CDR2 FQNNGV. The CDR3 covers 17 residues. Trimming took 3 bases from V and 5 from J; bases not matched to a gene: 14. CDR3 in DNA: TGTGCCAGCAGCTTCCAACCTCCCGGGACAGGGAGGCACGAGCAGTACTTC. It codes for CASSFQPPGTGRHEQYF.

The chain carries TRBV28 and TRBJ2-3; TRBD2 matches 7 bases. From germline, CDR1 is MDHEN and CDR2 SYDVKM. The CDR3 is 16 amino acids. V was pared by 7 bases and J by 3 bases, with 13 bases of the junction left unmatched. DNA for the CDR3: TGTGCCAGCACCCCTATTGGACTAGGTTTTACAGATACGCAGTATTTT. Translating it yields CASTPIGLGFTDTQYF.

The chain carries TRBV5-1 and TRBJ2-7, with TRBD1 as a possible D gene (6 bases). The CDR3 extends over 16 amino acids. V was pared by 0 bases and J by 1 base, with 14 bases between. Germline CDR1 SGHRS, CDR2 YFSETQ. CDR3 coding DNA: TGCGCCAGCAGCTTGGTAGGGGGAAGAACATCCTACGAGCAGTACTTC. It specifies CASSLVGGRTSYEQYF.

The chain links TRBV30 to TRBJ2-7; 7 bases fit TRBD2. Germline V lookup: CDR1 GTSNPN, CDR2 SVGIG (reference sequence). This CDR3 is 14 amino acids long. V trimming: 0 bases; J trimming: 4 bases; junction bases outside the gene matches: 6. This CDR3 reads CAWSVVAGVYEQYF. Here the CDR3 DNA reads TGTGCCTGGAGTGTAGTGGCGGGAGTGTACGAGCAGTACTTC.

In its sample, this clone was seen a few times. V gene TRBV7-2 combines with J gene TRBJ1-6; 9 bases match TRBD1. The CDR3 length is 16 residues. V lost 5 bases, J lost 5 bases, and 7 bases stayed unmatched. Germline CDR1 SGHTA, CDR2 FQGNSA. The CDR3 nucleotides read TGTGCCAGCAGCCGGACACAGGGGGCCAATAATTCACCCCTCCACTTT. This codes for CASSRTQGANNSPLHF.

J is TRBJ1-1 and V is TRBV18; D is possibly TRBD1 (5 bases). The CDR3 sequence is 14 residues long. Germline CDR1 KGHSH, CDR2 LQKENI. The ends were cut back, 2 bases at V and 3 bases at J, with 10 bases in the middle. The CDR3 here is CASSPVGGDTEAFF. In DNA, the CDR3 is TGTGCCAGCTCACCAGTTGGGGGGGACACTGAAGCTTTCTTT.

This chain uses TRBV18 with TRBJ2-3; D may be TRBD2 (5 bases). V gave up 2 bases and J gave up 5 bases, with 14 bases separating them. The CDR3 runs 15 residues. Germline CDR1 KGHSH, CDR2 LQKENI. As DNA, the CDR3 is TGTGCCAGCTCACCATTCGGGAACGAGGGAGATACGCAGTATTTT. Translated: CASSPFGNEGDTQYF.

V usage is TRBV5-4 and J usage is TRBJ1-2, with TRBD1 as a possible D gene (5 bases). The germline V and J ends were trimmed by 6 bases and 8 bases, with 17 bases remaining between them. This CDR3 spans 13 amino acids. Looked up from germline, CDR1 is SGHNT and CDR2 is YYREEE (reference sequence). CDR3 protein: CASTPGGRKGYTF. In nucleotides, the CDR3 is TGTGCCAGCACCCCCGGGGGTAGAAAAGGCTACACCTTC.

This clone was picked up many times. The rearrangement links TRBV4-2 to TRBJ2-3, with 16 bases aligning to TRBD2. V lost 5 bases, J lost 4 bases, and 3 bases stayed unmatched. This CDR3 is built from 16 residues. CDR1 and CDR2 from the germline V gene are LGHNA and YNFKEQ. This CDR3 reads CASSFGTSGGADTQYF. Here the CDR3 DNA reads TGTGCCAGCAGCTTTGGGACTAGCGGGGGGGCAGATACGCAGTATTTT.